This TCR beta chain comes out of a study of blood T cell repertoires in COVID-19. Study overall: Collection of acute and convalescent COVID-19 samples took place in the United States, Italy and Spain. The analysed material was cDNA or gDNA that came from T cells, B-cell-depleted T cells, or PBMCs.

At least ten counts were recorded for this clone. CDR1 is LNHDA, CDR2 SQIVND, per germline (reference sequence). This CDR3 region has 16 residues. Trimming removed 5 bases from V and 2 bases from J; junction bases left unmatched: 9. Authors' methods: Using reference gene primer amplification, nucleated cell counts were estimated. The method was immunoSEQ multiplex PCR; TCRdb's version includes in-frame clones alone and lacks a portion of them. V, J and clone size are those of that table, while D and trimming were read from the DNA. The table has around 250,000 clones, approximately 78% seen once. The chain is built from TRBV19 and TRBJ2-5, with 9 bases lining up with TRBD1. The specimen sequenced was peripheral blood. This sequence originates from a woman under 30 with acute or convalescent COVID-19. CDR3 in DNA: TGTGCCAGTAGTCCACTCCCCGGACAGGGGCAAGAGACCCAGTACTTC. Protein: CASSPLPGQGQETQYF.